This T cell receptor (beta chain) was identified in a study of blood T cell repertoires in COVID-19. The overall study: The cDNA or gDNA used as material had been derived from T cells, B-cell-depleted T cells, or PBMCs.

Clones were read by immunoSEQ multiplex PCR, and TCRdb kept only the in-frame ones, dropping some. In the table there are fewer than 95,000 clones, 70% to 85% of which are singletons. Germline V gene sequence: CDR1 SEHNR, CDR2 FQNEAQ (reference sequence). V lost 5 bases, J lost 5 bases, and 18 bases lay in between. CDR3 length: 15 residues. This sequence was found in a human donor in a cohort sampled during active COVID-19. V and J are TRBV7-9 and TRBJ1-2; perhaps TRBD1 as D (6 bases). Sequences were obtained from peripheral blood. The CDR3 sequence is CASSANTGPLYGYTF. CDR3 nucleotide sequence: TGTGCCAGCAGCGCAAACACAGGGCCATTGTATGGCTACACCTTC.